Sequencing of this T cell receptor (beta chain) was carried out in a study of T cell changes during pregnancy in multiple sclerosis. Germline CDR1 reads GTSNPN; CDR2 reads SVGIG (reference sequence). V lost 5 bases and J lost 4; bases outside the gene matches: 5. The CDR3 spans 13 residues. TCRdb keeps only in-frame clones here, not all; method: immunoSEQ multiplex PCR. The sample yields 84,000 or so clones, around 94% seen once. This rearrangement joins TRBV30 to TRBJ1-2, with 9 bases aligning to TRBD1. The sample consisted of peripheral blood, taken in the third trimester of pregnancy. This receptor was identified in a female donor with multiple sclerosis, enrolled in a pregnancy study. Here the CDR3 DNA reads TGTGCCTGGGCCCCGGGACAGGGCTATGGCTACACCTTC. This codes for CAWAPGQGYGYTF.